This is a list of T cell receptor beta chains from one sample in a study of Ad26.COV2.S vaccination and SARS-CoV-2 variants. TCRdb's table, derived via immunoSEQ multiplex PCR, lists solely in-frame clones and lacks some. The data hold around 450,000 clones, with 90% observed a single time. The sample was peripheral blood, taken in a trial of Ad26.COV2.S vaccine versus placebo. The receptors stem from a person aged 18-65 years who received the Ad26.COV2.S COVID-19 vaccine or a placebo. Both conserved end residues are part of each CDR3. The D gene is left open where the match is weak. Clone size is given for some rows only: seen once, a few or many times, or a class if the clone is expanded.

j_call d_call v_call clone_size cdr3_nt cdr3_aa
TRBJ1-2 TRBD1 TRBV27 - TGTGCCAGCAGTTTAACTGCCAGGGACAGGCACTATGGCTACACCTTC CASSLTARDRHYGYTF
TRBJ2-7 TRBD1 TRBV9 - TGTGCCAGCAGCGCGGGACAGGGGGCTCACGAGCAGTACTTC CASSAGQGAHEQYF
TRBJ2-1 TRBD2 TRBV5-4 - TGTGCCAGCAGCTTGATTGCGGGAGAGGGCAATGAGCAGTTCTTC CASSLIAGEGNEQFF
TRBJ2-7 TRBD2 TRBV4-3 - TGCGCCAGCAGCCAAGAAACTGTAGCTAGCGGGACGCTCTACGAGCAGTACTTC CASSQETVASGTLYEQYF
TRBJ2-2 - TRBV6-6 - TGTGCCAGCTTACCAGGGGTATGGGCCGGGGAGCTGTTTTTT CASLPGVWAGELFF
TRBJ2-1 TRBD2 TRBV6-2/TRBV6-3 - TGTGCCAGCAGTTACTCCTGGACTAGCGGGAGAGGGTACAATGAGCAGTTCTTC CASSYSWTSGRGYNEQFF
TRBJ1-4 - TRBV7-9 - TGTGCCAGCAGCTCATCCCAGGACTCTAATGAAAAACTGTTTTTT CASSSSQDSNEKLFF
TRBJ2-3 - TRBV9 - TGTGCCAGCAGCCCTCGCATGGATACGCAGTATTTT CASSPRMDTQYF
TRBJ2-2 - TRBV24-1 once TGTGCCACCAGCGACCCCAGGGCGACCGGGGAGCTGTTTTTT CATSDPRATGELFF
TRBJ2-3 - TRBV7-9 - TGTGCCAGCAGCTCTTCGGTACTTAACACAGATACGCAGTATTTT CASSSSVLNTDTQYF
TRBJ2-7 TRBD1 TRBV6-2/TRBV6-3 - TGTGCCAGCAGCGACTTTAGTCCGGGACAGGGGGCGAGCTACGAGCAGTACTTC CASSDFSPGQGASYEQYF
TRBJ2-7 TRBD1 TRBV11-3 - TGTGCCAGCAGCCGGACAGGGAGGTCCTACGAGCAGTACTTC CASSRTGRSYEQYF
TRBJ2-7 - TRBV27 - TGTGCCAGCAGCGCCGGGACCTCGAACTACGAGCAGTACTTC CASSAGTSNYEQYF
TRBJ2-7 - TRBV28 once TGTGCCAGCAAGTTCTCGAGGGCCTACGAGCAGTACTTC CASKFSRAYEQYF
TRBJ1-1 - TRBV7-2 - TGTGCCAGCAGCTTAGGAAAGGTCAGGGGAACTGAAGCTTTCTTT CASSLGKVRGTEAFF
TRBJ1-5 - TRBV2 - TGTGCCAGCCGCGTCCTGGGGGGTAGCGATCAGCCCCAGCATTTT CASRVLGGSDQPQHF
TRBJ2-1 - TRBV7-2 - TGTGCCAGCAGCCTGGACAGCAGCTCCTACAATGAGCAGTTCTTC CASSLDSSSYNEQFF
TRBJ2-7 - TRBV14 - TGTGCCAGCAGCCACCGAATAGTAAACCACTACGAGCAGTACTTC CASSHRIVNHYEQYF
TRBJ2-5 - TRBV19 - TGTGCCAGTAGTAGACTGGAAGGGGAGACCCAGTACTTC CASSRLEGETQYF
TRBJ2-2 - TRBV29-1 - TGCAGCGTTGAACACAGGGAATTTCCCGGGGAGCTGTTTTTT CSVEHREFPGELFF
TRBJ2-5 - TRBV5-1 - TGCGCCAGCAGCTTGGCCGGAGGGGTCCCTAGATACCAAGAGACCCAGTACTTC CASSLAGGVPRYQETQYF
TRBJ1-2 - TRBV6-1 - TGTGCCAGCAGTGAAGGTGGGGTTGACGGGAACTATGGCTACACCTTC CASSEGGVDGNYGYTF
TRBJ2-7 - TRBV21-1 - TGTGCCACCTGGGTCCCTCCCTACGAGCAGTACTTC CATWVPPYEQYF
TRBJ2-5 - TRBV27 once TGTGCCAGCAGACGGGTGGGGGAGACCCAGTACTTC CASRRVGETQYF
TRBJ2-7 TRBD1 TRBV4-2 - TGTGCCAGCAGCCAGACGGGGACAGGGGTTCACTACGAGCAGTACTTC CASSQTGTGVHYEQYF
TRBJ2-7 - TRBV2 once TGTGCCAGCAGGGACTACTACGAGCAGTACTTC CASRDYYEQYF
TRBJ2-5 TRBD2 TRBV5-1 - TGCGCCAGCAGCTTGTTCGGGGGAGGGGAGACCCAGTACTTC CASSLFGGGETQYF
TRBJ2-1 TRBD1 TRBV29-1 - TGCAGCAGTTACCCGACAGGGGGCATTGAGCAGTTCTTC CSSYPTGGIEQFF
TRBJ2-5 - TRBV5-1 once TGCGCCAGCAGCTTGGCGGGGAGAGAAGAGACCCAGTACTTC CASSLAGREETQYF
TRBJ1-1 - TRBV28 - TGTGCCAGCTTACTCCGAGCCAAGAACACTGAAGCTTTCTTT CASLLRAKNTEAFF
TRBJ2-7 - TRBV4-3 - TGCGCCAGCAGCCAAGCCAGGGGTCGGTCCTACGAGCAGTACTTC CASSQARGRSYEQYF
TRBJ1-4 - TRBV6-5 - TGTGCCAGCAGTCCCTGGACGGGCCTTAATGAAAAACTGTTTTTT CASSPWTGLNEKLFF
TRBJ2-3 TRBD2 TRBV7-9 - TGTGCCAGCAGCTCAAATAGCGGGAGGGTCGCAGATACGCAGTATTTT CASSSNSGRVADTQYF
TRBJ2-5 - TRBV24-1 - TGTGCCACCAGTGACCCCCCACAAGAGACCCAGTACTTC CATSDPPQETQYF
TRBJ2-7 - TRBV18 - TGTGCCAGCTCACCAGAGGGGGGCTACTACGAGCAGTACTTC CASSPEGGYYEQYF
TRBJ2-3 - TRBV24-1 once TGTGCCACCAGTGATCCCCGGGGGGCCTTGTTGGATACGCAGTATTTT CATSDPRGALLDTQYF
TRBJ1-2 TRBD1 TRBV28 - TGTGCCAGCAGTTCCCCAGACAGGGTCAGCTATGGCTACACCTTC CASSSPDRVSYGYTF
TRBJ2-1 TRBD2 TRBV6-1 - TGTGCCAGCAGTGATCTAGCGGGGTCCTACAATGAGCAGTTCTTC CASSDLAGSYNEQFF
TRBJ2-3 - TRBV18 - TGTGCCAGCTCACCTGGGACTTTGAACACAGATACGCAGTATTTT CASSPGTLNTDTQYF
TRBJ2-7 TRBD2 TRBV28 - TGTGCCAGCAGTTTGGCGGGAGTATCCGAGCAGTACTTC CASSLAGVSEQYF
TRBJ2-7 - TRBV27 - TGTGCCAGCAGTTTCTCAGGGACCCTCTACGAGCAGTACTTC CASSFSGTLYEQYF
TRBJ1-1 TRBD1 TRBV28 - TGTGCCAGCAGGTTAGACAGGGGGAATACTGAAGCTTTCTTT CASRLDRGNTEAFF
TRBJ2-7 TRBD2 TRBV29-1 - TGCAGCGCCGCAGGGACTAGCGGACCAGGGTTATCCTACGAGCAGTACTTC CSAAGTSGPGLSYEQYF
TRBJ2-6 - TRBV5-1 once TGCGCCAGCAGCTTGAGTGAGCGAACTGGGGCCAACGTCCTGACTTTC CASSLSERTGANVLTF
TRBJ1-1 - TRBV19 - TGTGCCAGTAGTACAGCGGACGGGACTGAAGCTTTCTTT CASSTADGTEAFF
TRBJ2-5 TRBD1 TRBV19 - TGTGCCAGTAGTATTAGGGACAGCGAGACCCAGTACTTC CASSIRDSETQYF
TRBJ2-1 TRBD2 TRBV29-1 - TGCAGCGCAGAGGGACTAGCGGGAGTCTTTCGGAATGAGCAGTTCTTC CSAEGLAGVFRNEQFF
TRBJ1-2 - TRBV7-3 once TGTGCCAGCAGCCTAGCTTGGGGGGATGGCTACACCTTC CASSLAWGDGYTF
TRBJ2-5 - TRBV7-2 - TGTGCCAGCAGCCTCCAAAAGACGGCGGATCCTCAAGAGACCCAGTACTTC CASSLQKTADPQETQYF
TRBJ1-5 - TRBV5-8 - TGTGCCAGCAGCTACCCTGGTGAGCTCTGGAATCAGCCCCAGCATTTT CASSYPGELWNQPQHF
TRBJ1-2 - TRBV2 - TGTGCCAGCAGGGACACCGGGACTCCGGCTAGCCTCCGATATGGCTACACCTTC CASRDTGTPASLRYGYTF
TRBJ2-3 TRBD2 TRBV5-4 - TGTGCCAGCAGCTCCGGACTAGCGGGCCCCACAGATACGCAGTATTTT CASSSGLAGPTDTQYF
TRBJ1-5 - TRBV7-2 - TGTGCCAGCCCATTGGGGGCAGCCCTCAATCAGCCCCAGCATTTT CASPLGAALNQPQHF
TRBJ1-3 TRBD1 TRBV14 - TGTGCCAGCAGCCAGGGGACAGGGCGAGGAAACACCATATATTTT CASSQGTGRGNTIYF
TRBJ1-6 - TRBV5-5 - TGTGCCAGCAGCCATGACCCCACCAATTCACCCCTCCACTTT CASSHDPTNSPLHF
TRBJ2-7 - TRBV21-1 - TGTGCCAGCAGCAAGGAGTTAGCGGGAGGGAATCCCTACGAGCAGTACTTC CASSKELAGGNPYEQYF
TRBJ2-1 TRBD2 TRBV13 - TGTGCCAGCAGCCTCCGGGGGGGTCGGTACAATGAGCAGTTCTTC CASSLRGGRYNEQFF
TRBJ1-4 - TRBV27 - TGTGCCAGCAGTTTTGGGGGATTCAGACAGGTCCCCACAACGGGTGAAAAACTGTTTTTT CASSFGGFRQVPTTGEKLFF
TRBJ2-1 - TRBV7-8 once TGTGCCAGCAGCTTATTGGGCGGGGTTGACAATGAGCAGTTCTTC CASSLLGGVDNEQFF